This TCR beta chain is from a study of regulatory T cells in long-lasting Graves disease. Study in general: Persistent Graves' disease required over 5 years of antithyroid drugs and positive TSH receptor antibodies.

Researchers made TCR beta libraries by using iRepertoire HTBI primers and running Arm-PCR on CDR3 regions. Original analysis: Identification across samples found about 65 TRBV and roughly 13 TRBJ segments. TCRdb reanalysed the multiplex PCR reads using MiXCR and keeps one entry per CDR3 protein. TCRdb's processing, not the authors' own work, is the source of the V and J calls. The sample lists 500,000 to 800,000 distinct CDR3 sequences, around 30% seen once, with around 42% in the top ten. Findings and limits, study-wide: The TCR repertoire of persistent Graves' patients was less diverse than that of newly diagnosed ones.

A note on this clonotype: Its antigen remains unidentified.

Time point noted: persistent/refractory GD, antithyroid drugs over 5 years with positive TRAb. Making the TCR library involved RNA that had been extracted from PBMCs. EDTA tubes held roughly 9.2 milliliters of peripheral blood from each patient. The CDR3 spans 15 residues. Unmatched junction bases numbered 3, after V lost 0 bases and J lost 4 bases. Germline V CDR1 and CDR2: SGHRS, YFSETQ. The sequencing here drew on peripheral blood mononuclear cells (PBMCs), taken when the disease was refractory, from a patient treated with antithyroid drugs. This sequence originates from a female donor with Graves disease. The V gene is TRBV5-1, the J gene TRBJ2-2; 7 bases fit TRBD2. The CDR3, as DNA: TGCGCCAGCAGCTTGGTGGCTAGCGGCACCGGGGAGCTGTTTTTT. Its protein is CASSLVASGTGELFF. Supplemented by reference TRBV5-1 and TRBJ2-2, the full variable domain reads KAGVTQTPRYLIKTRGQQVTLSCSPISGHRSVSWYQQTPGQGLQFLFEYFSETQRNKGNFPGRFSGRQFSNSRSEMNVSTLELGDSALYLCASSLVASGTGELFFGEGSRLTVL.